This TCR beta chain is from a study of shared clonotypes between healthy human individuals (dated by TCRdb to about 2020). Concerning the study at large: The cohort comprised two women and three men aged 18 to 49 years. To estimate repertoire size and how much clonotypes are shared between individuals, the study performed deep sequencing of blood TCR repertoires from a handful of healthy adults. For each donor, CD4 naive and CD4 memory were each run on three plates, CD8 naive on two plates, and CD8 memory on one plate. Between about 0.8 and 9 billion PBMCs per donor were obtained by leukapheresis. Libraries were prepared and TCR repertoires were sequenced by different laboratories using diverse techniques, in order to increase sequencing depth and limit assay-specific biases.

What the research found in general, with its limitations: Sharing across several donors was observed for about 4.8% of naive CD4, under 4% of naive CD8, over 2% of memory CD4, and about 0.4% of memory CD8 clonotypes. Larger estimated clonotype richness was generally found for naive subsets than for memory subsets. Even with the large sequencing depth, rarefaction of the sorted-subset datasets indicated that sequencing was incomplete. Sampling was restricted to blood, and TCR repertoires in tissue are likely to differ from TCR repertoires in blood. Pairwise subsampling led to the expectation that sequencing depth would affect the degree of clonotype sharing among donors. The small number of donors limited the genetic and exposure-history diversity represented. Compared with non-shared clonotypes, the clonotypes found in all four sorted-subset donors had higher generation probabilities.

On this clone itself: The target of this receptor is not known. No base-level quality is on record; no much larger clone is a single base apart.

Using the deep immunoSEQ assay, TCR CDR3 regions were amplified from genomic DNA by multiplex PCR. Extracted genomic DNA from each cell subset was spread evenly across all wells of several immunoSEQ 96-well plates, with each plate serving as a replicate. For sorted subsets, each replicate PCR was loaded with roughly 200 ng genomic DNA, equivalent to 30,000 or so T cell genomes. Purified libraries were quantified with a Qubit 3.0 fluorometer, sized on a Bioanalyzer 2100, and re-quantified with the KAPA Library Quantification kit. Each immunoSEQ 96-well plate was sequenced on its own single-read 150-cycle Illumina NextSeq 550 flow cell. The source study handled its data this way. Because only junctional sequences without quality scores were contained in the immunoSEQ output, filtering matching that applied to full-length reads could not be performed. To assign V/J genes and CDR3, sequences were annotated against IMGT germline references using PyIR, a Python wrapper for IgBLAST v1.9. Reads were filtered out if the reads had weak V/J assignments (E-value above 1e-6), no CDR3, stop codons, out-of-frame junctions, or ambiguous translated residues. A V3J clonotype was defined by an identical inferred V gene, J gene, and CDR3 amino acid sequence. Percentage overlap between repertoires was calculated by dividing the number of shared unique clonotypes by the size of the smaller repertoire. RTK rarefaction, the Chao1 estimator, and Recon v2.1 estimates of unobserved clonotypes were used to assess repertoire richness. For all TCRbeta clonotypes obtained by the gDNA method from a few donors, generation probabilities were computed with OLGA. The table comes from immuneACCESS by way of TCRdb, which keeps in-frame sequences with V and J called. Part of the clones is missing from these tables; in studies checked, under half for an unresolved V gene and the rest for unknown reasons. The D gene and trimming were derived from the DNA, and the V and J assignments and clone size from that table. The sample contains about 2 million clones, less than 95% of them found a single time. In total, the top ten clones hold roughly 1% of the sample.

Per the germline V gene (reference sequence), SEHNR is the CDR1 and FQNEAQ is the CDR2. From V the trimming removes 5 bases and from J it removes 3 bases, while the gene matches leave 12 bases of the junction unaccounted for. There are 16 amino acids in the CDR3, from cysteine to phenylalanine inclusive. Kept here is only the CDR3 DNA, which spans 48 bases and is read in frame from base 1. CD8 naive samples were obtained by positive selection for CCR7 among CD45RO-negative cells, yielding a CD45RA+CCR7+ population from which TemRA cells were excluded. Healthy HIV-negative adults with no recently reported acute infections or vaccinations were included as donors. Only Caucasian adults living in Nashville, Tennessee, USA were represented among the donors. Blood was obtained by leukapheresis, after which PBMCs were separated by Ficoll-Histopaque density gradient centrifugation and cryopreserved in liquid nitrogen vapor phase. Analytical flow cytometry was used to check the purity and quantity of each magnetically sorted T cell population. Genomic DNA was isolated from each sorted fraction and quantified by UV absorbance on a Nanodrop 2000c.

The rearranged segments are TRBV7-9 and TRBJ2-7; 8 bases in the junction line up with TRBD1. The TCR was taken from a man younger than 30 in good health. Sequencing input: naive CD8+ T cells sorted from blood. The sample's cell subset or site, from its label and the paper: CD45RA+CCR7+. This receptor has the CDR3 CASSPRHGQGVYEQYF. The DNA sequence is TGTGCCAGCAGCCCGAGGCACGGACAGGGTGTCTACGAGCAGTACTTC.